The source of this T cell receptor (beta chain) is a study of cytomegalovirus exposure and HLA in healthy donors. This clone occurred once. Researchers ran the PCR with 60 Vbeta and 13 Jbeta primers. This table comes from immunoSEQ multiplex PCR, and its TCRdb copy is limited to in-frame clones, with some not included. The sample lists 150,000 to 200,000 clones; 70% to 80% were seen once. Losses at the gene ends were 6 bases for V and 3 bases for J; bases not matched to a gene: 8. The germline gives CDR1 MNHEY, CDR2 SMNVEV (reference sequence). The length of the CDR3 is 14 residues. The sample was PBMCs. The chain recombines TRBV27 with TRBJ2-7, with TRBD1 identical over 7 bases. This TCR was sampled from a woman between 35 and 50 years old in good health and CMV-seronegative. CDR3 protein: CASRTGTAGYEQYF. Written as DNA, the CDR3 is TGTGCCAGCAGGACCGGGACAGCCGGCTACGAGCAGTACTTC.